This TCR beta chain stems from a study of blood T cell repertoires in COVID-19. Original processing methods: Reference gene primer amplification yielded estimated nucleated cell counts. Measured with immunoSEQ multiplex PCR; TCRdb has only the in-frame clones, and not every one. Clone size and V and J calls were adopted from that table, with D and trimming inferred from the DNA. Here the sample spans about 200,000 clones, roughly 84% being singletons. J lost 6 bases, V lost 5 bases, and 9 bases had no gene match. The germline V gene has CDR1 LNHDA and CDR2 SQIVND (reference sequence). This CDR3 is built from 14 residues.

This chain joins TRBV19 and TRBJ2-7; 8 positions agree with TRBD2. Sequenced: peripheral blood. This TCR came from a human donor in a cohort sampled during active COVID-19. The CDR3 DNA reads TGTGCCAGTAGTGGGACTAGTAAAATCGGCGAGCAGTACTTC. It yields the protein CASSGTSKIGEQYF.